This T cell receptor (beta chain) appears in the sequencing data of a study of blood T cells in healthy people across ages. Findings of the study overall: Strong correlation existed between TCR beta diversity and naive T cell percentage. A roughly linear age-dependent decrease characterized TCR beta diversity per million T cells.

Losses at the gene ends were 5 bases for V and 1 base for J; bases not matched to a gene: 6. This CDR3 comprises 16 residues. Germline assignment: CDR1 MDHEN and CDR2 SYDVKM. In each sample, at least 6.5 million PBMCs were isolated. Alongside a J-beta primer mix, a sample-barcoded 5' primer served in a second PCR lasting about 7 to 12 cycles. A template-switch adaptor containing 12 random nucleotides labeled each cDNA molecule. TCRdb independently ran MiXCR on the 5' RACE reads; one entry per CDR3 protein. There are 1,300,000 or so distinct CDR3 sequences in the sample; approximately 59% occur only once, and about 6.3% lies in the top ten. Of note for this clonotype: Its antigen is unidentified.

The sequence came from a man aged 18 to 30 in good health. The rearrangement uses TRBV28 and TRBJ1-5; 9 bases align to TRBD1. The sequencing input was blood. The CDR3 DNA is TGTGCCAGCAGTCCACAGGGGGCGTGGAGCAATCAGCCCCAGCATTTT. Amino acid sequence: CASSPQGAWSNQPQHF.